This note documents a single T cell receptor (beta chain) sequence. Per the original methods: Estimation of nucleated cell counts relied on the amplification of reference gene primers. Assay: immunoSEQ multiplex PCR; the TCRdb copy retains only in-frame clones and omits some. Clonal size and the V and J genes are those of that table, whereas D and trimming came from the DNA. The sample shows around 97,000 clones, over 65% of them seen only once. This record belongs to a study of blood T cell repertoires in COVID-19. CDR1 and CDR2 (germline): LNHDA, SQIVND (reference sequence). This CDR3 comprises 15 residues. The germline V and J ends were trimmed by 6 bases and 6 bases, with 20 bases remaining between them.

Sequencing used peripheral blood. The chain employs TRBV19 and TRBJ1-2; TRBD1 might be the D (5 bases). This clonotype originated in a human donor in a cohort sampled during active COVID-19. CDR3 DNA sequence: TGTGCCAGTAGGCTCTGGGTGGGGGGAGTGCATGGCTACACCTTC. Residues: CASRLWVGGVHGYTF.